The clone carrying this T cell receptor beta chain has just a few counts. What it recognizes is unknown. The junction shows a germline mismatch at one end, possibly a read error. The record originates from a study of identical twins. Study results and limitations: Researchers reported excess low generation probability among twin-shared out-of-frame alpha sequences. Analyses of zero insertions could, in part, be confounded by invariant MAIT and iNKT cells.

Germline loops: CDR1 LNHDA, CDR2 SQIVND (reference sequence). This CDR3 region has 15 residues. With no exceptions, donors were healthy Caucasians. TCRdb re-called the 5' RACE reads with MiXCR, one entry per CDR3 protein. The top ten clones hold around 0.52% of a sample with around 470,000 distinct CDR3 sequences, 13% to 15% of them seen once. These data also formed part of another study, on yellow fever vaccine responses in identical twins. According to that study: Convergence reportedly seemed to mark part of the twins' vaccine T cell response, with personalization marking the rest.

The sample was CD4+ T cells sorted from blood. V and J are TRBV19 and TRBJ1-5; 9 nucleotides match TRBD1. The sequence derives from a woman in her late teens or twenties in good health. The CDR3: CASRIGTGRNQPQHF. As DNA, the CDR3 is TGTGCCAGTCGTATTGGGACAGGGCGTAATCAGCCCCAGCATTTT. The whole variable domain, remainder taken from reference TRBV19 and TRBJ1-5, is DGGITQSPKYLFRKEGQNVTLSCEQNLNHDAMYWYRQDPGQGLRLIYYSQIVNDFQKGDIAEGYSVSREKKESFPLTVTSAQKNPTAFYLCASRIGTGRNQPQHFGDGTRLSIL.